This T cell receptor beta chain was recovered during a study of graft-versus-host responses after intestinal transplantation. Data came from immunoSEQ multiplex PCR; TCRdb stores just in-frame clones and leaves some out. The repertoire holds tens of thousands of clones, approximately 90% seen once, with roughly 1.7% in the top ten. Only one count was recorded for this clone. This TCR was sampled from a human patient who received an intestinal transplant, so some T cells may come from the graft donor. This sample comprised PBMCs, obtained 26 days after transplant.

The CDR3 loop reads CASTTSSGTGRNQPQHF. The CDR3 DNA sequence: TGTGCCAGTACCACATCGAGTGGGACAGGGCGCAATCAGCCCCAGCATTTT. The chain recombines TRBV19 with TRBJ1-5; the match to TRBD1 covers 9 bases. The germline V gene encodes CDR1 LNHDA and CDR2 SQIVND (reference sequence). Trimming cost V 7 bases and J 2 bases; bases outside gene matches: 12. The CDR3 consists of 17 residues.